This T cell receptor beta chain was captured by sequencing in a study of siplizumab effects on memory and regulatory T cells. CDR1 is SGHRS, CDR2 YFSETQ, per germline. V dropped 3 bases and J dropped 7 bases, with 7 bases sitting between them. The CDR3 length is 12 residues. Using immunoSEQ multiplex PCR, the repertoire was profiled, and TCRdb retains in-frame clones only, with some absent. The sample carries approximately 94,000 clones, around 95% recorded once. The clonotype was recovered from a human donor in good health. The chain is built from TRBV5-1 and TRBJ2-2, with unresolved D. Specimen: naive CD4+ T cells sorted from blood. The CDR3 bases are TGCGCCAGCAGCTCTCCGGTCGGGGAGCTGTTTTTT. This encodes CASSSPVGELFF.